The 31 T cell receptor beta chains presented below share a single source sample, sequenced in a study of blood T cell repertoires in COVID-19. Data came from immunoSEQ multiplex PCR; TCRdb stores just in-frame clones and leaves some out. The repertoire consists of about 340,000 clones, with roughly 90% occurring once and the leading ten covering 6% to 8%. Source material: peripheral blood. These receptor sequences come from a woman aged 70-85 years with COVID-19, enrolled during active disease.

This rearrangement joins TRBV2 to TRBJ1-1; D remains unclear. The CDR3 runs to 13 residues. V lost 3 bases, J lost 3 bases, and 8 bases lay in between. Germline CDR1 is SNHLY and CDR2 is FYNNEI. The CDR3 loop reads CASSDARDTEAFF. DNA of the CDR3: TGTGCCAGCAGTGACGCGAGGGACACTGAAGCTTTCTTT.

The V and J genes are TRBV6-5 and TRBJ1-1, with D possibly matching TRBD1 (5 bases). The CDR3 is 12 residues long. V was shortened by 7 bases and J by 7 bases, with 13 bases between the two germline ends. Per germline, CDR1 MNHEY and CDR2 SVGAGI. The CDR3 nucleotides read TGTGCCAGCAAGGGTCAGGGTGTTGAAGCTTTCTTT. It specifies CASKGQGVEAFF.

This clone showed up just a few times. The chain recombines TRBV7-8 with TRBJ2-2; 9 positions match TRBD2. Germline V CDR1 and CDR2: SGHVS, FQNEAQ. The J segment lost 1 base and the V segment lost 5 bases, leaving 5 bases of the junction unmatched. This CDR3 is built from 16 residues. The CDR3 reads CASSPLTSGNTGELFF. In DNA form, the CDR3 reads TGTGCCAGCAGCCCGCTGACTAGCGGGAACACCGGGGAGCTGTTTTTT.

This clone was seen a few times. This chain connects TRBV30 to TRBJ1-1; possibly TRBD1 for D (5 bases). Per the germline V gene, CDR1 is GTSNPN and CDR2 is SVGIG (reference sequence). The V and J ends lost 2 bases and 7 bases respectively, with 8 bases between them. This CDR3 contains 11 residues. The CDR3 sequence: CAWSWGGEAFF. In DNA form, the CDR3 reads TGTGCCTGGAGTTGGGGGGGTGAAGCTTTCTTT.

Comments on this clone: Other nucleotide sequences in the sample specify the same CDR3. V and J are TRBV5-6 and TRBJ1-2, with TRBD1 as a possible D gene (6 bases). The CDR3 totals 14 residues. Trimming took 0 bases from V and 2 from J, leaving 8 bases between them. Germline CDR1 reads SGHDT; CDR2 reads YYEEEE. This CDR3 reads CASSLDRVNYGYTF. The DNA for the CDR3 is TGTGCCAGCAGCTTGGACAGGGTAAACTATGGCTACACCTTC.

This rearrangement joins TRBV27 to TRBJ2-2, with 7 bases aligning to TRBD2. CDR3 size: 17 residues. From germline, CDR1 is MNHEY and CDR2 SMNVEV (reference sequence). The V gene end was trimmed by 8 bases and the J gene end by 1 base; junction bases not matched to a gene: 13. CDR3 in amino acids: CASATSGGGKNTGELFF. The DNA for the CDR3 is TGTGCCAGCGCTACCAGTGGGGGAGGGAAGAACACCGGGGAGCTGTTTTTT.

This chain connects TRBV9 to TRBJ2-3, with D hard to call. V was cut by 0 bases and J by 2 bases, with 7 bases left in between. The CDR3 spans 14 residues. The V gene's germline CDR1 is SGDLS and CDR2 YYNGEE. CDR3 in amino acids: CASSVDFLTDTQYF. DNA for the CDR3: TGTGCCAGCAGCGTAGACTTCCTCACAGATACGCAGTATTTT.

This chain connects TRBV7-2 to TRBJ2-7; D is perhaps TRBD2 (5 bases). V was shortened by 5 bases and J by 1 base, with 9 bases between the two germline ends. CDR1 SGHTA and CDR2 FQGNSA come from the germline V gene. The CDR3 runs to 13 residues. CDR3: CASSISGSYEQYF. For the CDR3, the DNA is TGTGCCAGCAGCATTTCGGGGTCCTACGAGCAGTACTTC.

In DNA, the CDR3 is TGCAGCGTTGAAGATCGTTGGATATCTCTGGGACTATTCAGCTCTGGGGCCAACGTCCTGACTTTC. Residues: CSVEDRWISLGLFSSGANVLTF. The V call is TRBV29-1, the J call TRBJ2-6, with 7 bases fitting TRBD2. This CDR3 contains 22 residues. Germline CDR1 and CDR2: SQVTM and ANQGSEA. Losses at the gene ends were 0 bases for V and 0 bases for J; bases not matched to a gene: 20.

The gene calls are TRBV18 and TRBJ1-2, with no clear D. CDR1 KGHSH and CDR2 LQKENI come from the germline V gene. V was cut by 3 bases and J by 3 bases, with 14 bases left in between. The CDR3 spans 15 residues. The CDR3 protein is CASSPLDSADYGYTF. In DNA, the CDR3 is TGTGCCAGCTCACCCTTGGACTCGGCCGACTATGGCTACACCTTC.

The genes are TRBV4-3 and TRBJ1-6, with D unclear. With 4 bases removed from V and 0 bases from J, the gap between germline ends came to 4 bases. Germline CDR1 LGHNA, CDR2 YSLEER. The CDR3 loop spans 14 amino acids. Here the CDR3 reads CASSRSSYNSPLHF. For the CDR3, the DNA is TGCGCCAGCAGCCGTAGCTCCTATAATTCACCCCTCCACTTT.

The gene calls are TRBV6-5 and TRBJ1-1; D remains ambiguous. CDR3 size: 13 residues. V gave up 7 bases and J gave up 11 bases, with 20 bases separating them. CDR1 and CDR2 from the germline V gene are MNHEY and SVGAGI. Written as DNA, the CDR3 is TGTGCCAGCACCGCCGGAGGGCCGGGCAGGGCTTTCTTT. It specifies CASTAGGPGRAFF.

Only one count was recorded for this clone. V is TRBV30 and J is TRBJ1-1, with 7 positions matching TRBD1. Germline trimming cut 7 bases from V and 4 bases from J; bases unmatched to any gene: 6. CDR3 size: 12 residues. Germline CDR1 and CDR2: GTSNPN and SVGIG (reference sequence). CDR3 nucleotide sequence: TGTGCCTCCCCAGGGGGGACCACTGAAGCTTTCTTT. This translates into CASPGGTTEAFF.

The V call is TRBV28, the J call TRBJ1-5; no reliable D call. Trimming shortened V by 4 bases and J by 4 bases, and 14 bases separated the two germline ends. Germline loops: CDR1 MDHEN, CDR2 SYDVKM. This CDR3 has 15 residues. Written as DNA, the CDR3 is TGTGCCAGCAGTTGGGCGCAGTCCAGGAATCAGCCCCAGCATTTT. Translation gives CASSWAQSRNQPQHF.

The chain couples TRBV5-1 to TRBJ1-2; D perhaps matches TRBD1 (6 bases). CDR3 length equals 16 residues. The V end was cut by 4 bases, the J end by 1 base, with 17 bases between. Germline V gene sequence: CDR1 SGHRS, CDR2 YFSETQ. The CDR3 DNA sequence: TGCGCCAGCAGCCCATCTCCGGACAGCCATAACTATGGCTACACCTTC. It yields the protein CASSPSPDSHNYGYTF.

The chain joins TRBV11-2 to TRBJ2-2, with TRBD1 identical over 12 bases. CDR1 and CDR2 (germline): SGHAT, FQNNGV. This CDR3 has 17 amino acids. Trimming took 3 bases from V and 7 from J; bases not matched to a gene: 9. CDR3 region: CASSLRPGQGAGGELFF. As DNA, the CDR3 is TGTGCCAGCAGCTTGAGGCCGGGACAGGGGGCAGGCGGGGAGCTGTTTTTT.

This clone turned up a few times. The chain couples TRBV7-9 to TRBJ1-4, with 7 bases identical to TRBD1. V dropped 10 bases and J dropped 4; count of bases not matched to a gene: 15. In germline, CDR1 is SEHNR, CDR2 FQNEAQ (reference sequence). The CDR3 is made up of 16 amino acids. The CDR3 loop is CATRGYRVMGNEKLFF. The CDR3 region has the DNA TGTGCCACCAGGGGGTACAGGGTCATGGGTAATGAAAAACTGTTTTTT. Using reference TRBV7-9 and TRBJ1-4 for the parts outside the CDR3, the full variable domain is DTGVSQNPRHKITKRGQNVTFRCDPISEHNRLYWYRQTLGQGPEFLTYFQNEAQLEKSRLLSDRFSAERPKGSFSTLEIQRTEQGDSAMYLCATRGYRVMGNEKLFFGSGTQLSVL.

The chain couples TRBV6-5 to TRBJ1-2, with 8 nucleotides matching TRBD1. The germline gives CDR1 MNHEY, CDR2 SVGAGI. J was trimmed by 7 bases and V by 0 bases; bases with no gene match: 7. CDR3 length: 15 amino acids. CDR3: CASSYSYRGDSGYTF. The CDR3 DNA follows: TGTGCCAGCAGTTACTCTTACAGGGGGGATTCTGGCTACACCTTC.

V and J are TRBV14 and TRBJ2-1; D is undetermined. V was trimmed by 5 bases and J by 4 bases, leaving 6 bases between them. CDR1 is SGHDN, CDR2 FVKESK, per germline. The length of the CDR3 is 12 residues. The CDR3 nucleotides read TGTGCCAGCAGCGTCGCGTACAATGAGCAGTTCTTC. It codes for CASSVAYNEQFF.

This clone was counted once. The chain recombines TRBV5-6 with TRBJ1-4; 8 nucleotides match TRBD1. The germline gives CDR1 SGHDT, CDR2 YYEEEE. The V segment lost 4 bases and the J segment 6 bases; nucleotides outside the gene matches: 8. This CDR3 is built from 15 residues. CDR3 sequence: CASSPQPGGDEKLFF. The DNA for the CDR3 is TGTGCCAGCAGCCCTCAACCAGGGGGCGATGAAAAACTGTTTTTT.

The genes are TRBV6-5 and TRBJ1-2, with unresolved D. The CDR3 totals 14 residues. CDR1 and CDR2 (germline): MNHEY, SVGAGI. Trimming pared 8 bases from V and 4 bases from J, leaving 17 bases between. CDR3 loop: CASGDVVGIYGYTF. CDR3 DNA: TGTGCCAGCGGAGACGTAGTCGGGATCTATGGCTACACCTTC.

J is TRBJ1-3 and V is TRBV27; TRBD1 agrees at 7 bases. Per the germline V gene, CDR1 is MNHEY and CDR2 is SMNVEV (reference sequence). This CDR3 is 15 amino acids long. The V segment lost 5 bases and the J segment 3 bases; nucleotides outside the gene matches: 7. CDR3 bases: TGTGCCAGCAGTCCAGGGACAGTCGGTGGAAACACCATATATTTT. It translates to CASSPGTVGGNTIYF.

To note about this clone: Other DNA sequences in this specimen translate into the identical CDR3. This rearrangement joins TRBV5-1 to TRBJ2-5, with 15 bases aligning to TRBD2. The V and J ends lost 4 bases and 1 base, in that order; junction bases with no gene match: 2. CDR1 and CDR2 (germline): SGHRS, YFSETQ. This CDR3 comprises 16 residues. The CDR3 coding sequence is TGCGCCAGCAGCCCGGGACTAGCGGGGGGCCAAGAGACCCAGTACTTC. Translation: CASSPGLAGGQETQYF.

The genes are TRBV7-2 and TRBJ1-1; D not certain. V was trimmed by 4 bases and J by 5 bases, leaving 11 bases between them. This CDR3 has 13 residues. Germline assignment: CDR1 SGHTA and CDR2 FQGNSA. CDR3 bases: TGTGCCAGCAGCTCCGAAGCGTCAACTGAAGCTTTCTTT. Translation gives CASSSEASTEAFF.

The chain links TRBV5-4 to TRBJ1-2; the D gene is possibly TRBD1 (5 bases). Germline V gives CDR1 SGHNT, CDR2 YYREEE (reference sequence). This CDR3 has 14 amino acids. The V end lost 4 bases, the J end lost 5 bases, and 15 bases lay between the germline ends. CDR3 residues: CASSPGGDRYGYTF. The CDR3 bases are TGTGCCAGCAGCCCCGGGGGGGACCGGTATGGCTACACCTTC.

The chain has TRBV24-1 and TRBJ2-2; D is possibly TRBD2 (5 bases). Trimming removed 1 base from V and 3 bases from J, with 11 bases in between. This CDR3 has 16 amino acids. The germline V gene has CDR1 KGHDR and CDR2 SFDVKD. The CDR3 DNA is TGTGCCACCAGTGATTTAGGGAGAAGCGACACCGGGGAGCTGTTTTTT. It translates to CATSDLGRSDTGELFF.

The chain links TRBV27 to TRBJ1-5, with D unresolved. In germline, CDR1 is MNHEY, CDR2 SMNVEV (reference sequence). This CDR3 has 14 amino acids. Trimming pared 2 bases from V and 2 bases from J, leaving 7 bases between. The CDR3 nucleotides are TGTGCCAGCAGTTTAAATACAGGCAATCAGCCCCAGCATTTT. Amino acids: CASSLNTGNQPQHF.

The chain combines TRBV6-5 with TRBJ1-2; TRBD1 agrees at 8 bases. The CDR3 spans 15 residues. V shed 6 bases, J shed 2 bases, and the junction held 8 bases outside the gene matches. The germline V gene encodes CDR1 MNHEY and CDR2 SVGAGI. The CDR3 nucleotides are TGTGCCAGCAGGCCTCCAGGGGGCGGGAACTATGGCTACACCTTC. It translates to CASRPPGGGNYGYTF.

This clone has just one count. This chain joins TRBV4-1 and TRBJ2-5; D is uncertain. This CDR3 has 13 amino acids. Germline-derived CDR1 and CDR2 are MGHRA and YSYEKL. Trimming took off 5 bases at V and 4 bases at J, with 11 bases between the two ends. CDR3 bases: TGCGCCAGCAGCGCGGTATTGGGAGAGACCCAGTACTTC. It yields the protein CASSAVLGETQYF.

V and J are TRBV3-1 (or the pseudogene TRBV3-2) and TRBJ1-1, with D uncertain. This CDR3 contains 16 residues. CDR1 and CDR2 from the germline V gene are LGHDT and YNNKEL (reference sequence). Trimming removed 5 bases at V and 1 base at J, with 17 bases between. The CDR3 sequence is CASSARNAGANTEAFF. The DNA of the CDR3 is TGTGCCAGCAGCGCACGGAACGCAGGTGCGAACACTGAAGCTTTCTTT.

The chain uses TRBV18 and TRBJ2-7, with 7 positions matching TRBD1. Germline CDR1 is KGHSH and CDR2 is LQKENI. V dropped 4 bases and J dropped 2; count of bases not matched to a gene: 8. The CDR3 spans 15 residues. CDR3 nucleotide sequence: TGTGCCAGCTCACACGGACAGGTTCAAACCTACGAGCAGTACTTC. It encodes CASSHGQVQTYEQYF.